This TCR beta chain was sequenced in a study of identical twins. Via MiXCR, TCRdb re-called the 5' RACE reads, giving one row per CDR3 protein. The sample has approximately 620,000 distinct CDR3 sequences, over 8.5% seen once. This clonotype was counted ten times or more. The CDR3 has 15 amino acids. Germline loops: CDR1 SGHRS, CDR2 YFSETQ. Trimming stripped 4 bases from V and 2 bases from J, with 16 bases between. The same sample was also used in a study of yellow fever vaccine responses in identical twins.

This receptor was obtained from a woman between 18 and 29 years old in good health. This chain links TRBV5-1 with TRBJ2-7; TRBD1 is a possible D gene (5 bases). Sequencing used PBMCs. The CDR3 nucleotides read TGCGCCAGCAGCCTTTTATTGGACAAGGCCTACGAGCAGTACTTC. It is translated as CASSLLLDKAYEQYF.